One TCR beta chain is described in this entry. Its specific antigen is unknown. The input lacks base qualities; no much larger clone sits a single base away. The CDR3 runs 15 residues from the cysteine to the phenylalanine. Only CDR3 DNA remains: 45 bases, in frame from the first base. The germline V and J ends show losses of 0 bases and 0 bases respectively, and no gene match explains 2 bases of the junction. The germline V gene encodes CDR1 SGHVS and CDR2 FNYEAQ. The record originates from a study of T cells in localized non-small cell lung cancer (dated by TCRdb to about 2020). Study-level background: The study examined T cell repertoires in a few hundred patients with early-stage NSCLC and compared tumors with uninvolved tumor-adjacent lungs. All 250 or so NSCLC patients in the cohort were treatment-naive and had localized lung tumors that were resected. Of the NSCLC patients, 120 to 150 were male and around 99 were female, and the mean age was about 69 years.

What the work shows at the level of the full study, not this receptor alone: A median of about 61 of the top 100 tumor clones turned up in the paired uninvolved adjacent lung, and around 27 of those clones also ranked among the top 100 of that same adjacent lung. The highest T cell clonality was observed in uninvolved tumor-adjacent lung, where clonality exceeded that of tumor, suggesting that antigenic responses were more focused in uninvolved tumor-adjacent lung. Since the design was exploratory, TCR variables were selected using unadjusted p-values with no false-discovery rate correction. Because multi-region sequencing of the tumors was not done, intratumor heterogeneity could not be ruled out. Higher blood T cell density associated with longer overall survival, while higher adjacent-lung clonality associated with shorter survival.

TCR beta CDR3 regions were sequenced from DNA using the immunoSEQ Assay. As for the original processing: T cell density was computed as TCR beta template counts normalized to usable DNA estimated by amplifying housekeeping genes. Using the preseqR package, richness was estimated by extrapolating to 120,000 templates for tissue samples and 400,000 templates for PBMC samples. Clonality was taken to be one minus Pielou's evenness. Tissue-enriched TCRs were identified through differential abundance testing performed on productive amino-acid clonotypes, with a minimum total count of 5 and an alpha of 0.1. The Jaccard Index and the Morisita Overlap Index were used to quantify repertoire overlap between compartments. TCR beta CDR3s were clustered by GLIPH together with public tetramer-defined viral CDR3s, and at least three viral sequences plus V-gene enrichment were required for viral motifs. Here the immuneACCESS table is served through TCRdb, limited to in-frame sequences with V and J called. Missing clones are a known gap in these copies; in checked studies unresolved V genes cover under half, and the rest lacks a known reason. That table supplies the V and J calls and clone size; D and trimming were determined from the DNA. This sample has about 7,000 clones in its table, and under 65% of those were observed once. Around 2.8% of the sample belongs to the ten largest clones.

The material was lymph node tissue, obtained before any cancer treatment. The sequence joins TRBV7-6 to TRBJ2-7; a stretch of 7 junction bases matches TRBD2. The clonotype comes from a female donor at least 60 years old with stage I lung adenocarcinoma. In nucleotide form, the sequence is TGTGCCAGCAGCTTAGCGGGAGGGCCCTCCTACGAGCAGTACTTC. Its product reads: CASSLAGGPSYEQYF.